Many counts were recorded for the clone carrying this T cell receptor (beta chain). Its cognate antigen is unknown. The data were obtained in a study of read filtering for tumor transcriptome and immune sequencing. Study context: DNase treatment preceded whole-transcriptome library preparation. Study observations and caveats: The CD138-negative fraction was mixed bone marrow immune cells, not pure T cells.

This CDR3 region has 13 residues. V lost 4 bases to trimming and J lost 0 bases, with 6 bases between them. Germline V gene lookup returns CDR1 SGHTA and CDR2 FQGNSA. This library used roughly 430 ng RNA and molecular barcoded adaptors spanning alpha/delta and beta/gamma chains. Using its own MiXCR run on the reads, TCRdb lists one record per CDR3 protein. The sample holds approximately 140,000 distinct CDR3 sequences, roughly 13% seen once. V is TRBV7-2 and J is TRBJ1-1, with a possible D match to TRBD1 (5 bases). Material for sequencing was a population of CD138-negative cells sorted from bone marrow. This receptor was obtained from a donor aged 40 or over with multiple myeloma. The CDR3 sequence is CASSSQVNTEAFF. The CDR3 coding sequence is TGTGCCAGCAGCTCACAGGTGAACACTGAAGCTTTCTTT.